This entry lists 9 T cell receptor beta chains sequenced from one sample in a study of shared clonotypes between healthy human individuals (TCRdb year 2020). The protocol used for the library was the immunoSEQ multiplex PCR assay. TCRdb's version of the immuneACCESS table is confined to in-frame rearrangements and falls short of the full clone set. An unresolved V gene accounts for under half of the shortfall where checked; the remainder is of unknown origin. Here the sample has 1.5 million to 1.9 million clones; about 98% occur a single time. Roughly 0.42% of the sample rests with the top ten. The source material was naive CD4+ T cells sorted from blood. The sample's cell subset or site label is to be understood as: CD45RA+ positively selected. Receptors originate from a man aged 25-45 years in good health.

CDR3 residues: CASGQNRGRAEEPQHF. DNA for the CDR3: TGCGCCAGCGGGCAGAACAGGGGGCGAGCGGAGGAGCCCCAGCATTTT. The chain employs TRBV10-2 and TRBJ1-5, with 9 bases identical to TRBD1. V dropped 8 bases and J dropped 8; count of bases not matched to a gene: 16. CDR3 size: 16 residues. Germline CDR1 and CDR2: WSHSY and SAAADI.

CDR3: CASSLRAGGAYGYTF. CDR3 DNA sequence: TGTGCCAGCAGTCTTAGGGCAGGGGGGGCCTATGGCTACACCTTC. The gene calls are TRBV27 and TRBJ1-2, with 7 bases lining up with TRBD1. The CDR3 covers 15 residues. The germline CDR1 and CDR2 sequences are MNHEY and SMNVEV (reference sequence). The ends lost 5 bases at V and 4 bases at J; junction bases unmatched: 10.

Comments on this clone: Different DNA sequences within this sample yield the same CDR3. The chain's CDR3 is CASSLIGNTEAFF. The CDR3 DNA follows: TGCGCCAGCAGCTTGATTGGGAACACTGAAGCTTTCTTT. The chain couples TRBV5-1 to TRBJ1-1, with unresolved D. The length of the CDR3 is 13 residues. V lost 1 base and J lost 1, with 5 bases in between. Germline V CDR1 and CDR2: SGHRS, YFSETQ.

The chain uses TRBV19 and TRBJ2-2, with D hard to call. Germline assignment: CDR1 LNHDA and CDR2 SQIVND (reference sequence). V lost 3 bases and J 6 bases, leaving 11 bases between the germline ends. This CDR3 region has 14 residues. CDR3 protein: CASSIPKVAGELFF. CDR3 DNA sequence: TGTGCCAGTAGTATCCCTAAGGTCGCCGGGGAGCTGTTTTTT.

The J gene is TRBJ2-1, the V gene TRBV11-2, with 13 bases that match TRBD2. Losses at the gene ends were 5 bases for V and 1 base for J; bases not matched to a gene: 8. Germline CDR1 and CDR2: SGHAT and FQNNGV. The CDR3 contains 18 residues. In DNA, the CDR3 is TGTGCCAGCAGCCTCCTCTTGGGACTAGCGGGATCCTACAATGAGCAGTTCTTC. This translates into CASSLLLGLAGSYNEQFF.

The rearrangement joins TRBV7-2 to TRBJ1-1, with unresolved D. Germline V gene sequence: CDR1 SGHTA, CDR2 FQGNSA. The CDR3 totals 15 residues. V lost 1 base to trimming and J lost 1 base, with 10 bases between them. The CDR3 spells CASSLVVSQNTEAFF. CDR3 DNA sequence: TGTGCCAGCAGCTTAGTCGTTTCTCAGAACACTGAAGCTTTCTTT.

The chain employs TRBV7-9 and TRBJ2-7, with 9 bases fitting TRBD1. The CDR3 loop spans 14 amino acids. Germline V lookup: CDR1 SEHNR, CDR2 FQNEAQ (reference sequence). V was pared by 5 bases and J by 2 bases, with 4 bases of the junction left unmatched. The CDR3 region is CASSIGTGTYEQYF. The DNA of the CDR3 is TGTGCCAGCAGCATTGGGACAGGGACCTACGAGCAGTACTTC.

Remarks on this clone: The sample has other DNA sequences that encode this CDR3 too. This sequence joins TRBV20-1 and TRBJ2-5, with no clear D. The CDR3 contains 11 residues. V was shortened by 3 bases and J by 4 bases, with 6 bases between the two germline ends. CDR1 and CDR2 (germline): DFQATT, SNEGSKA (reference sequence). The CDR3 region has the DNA TGCAGTGCTAGGGAACGAGAGACCCAGTACTTC. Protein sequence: CSARERETQYF.

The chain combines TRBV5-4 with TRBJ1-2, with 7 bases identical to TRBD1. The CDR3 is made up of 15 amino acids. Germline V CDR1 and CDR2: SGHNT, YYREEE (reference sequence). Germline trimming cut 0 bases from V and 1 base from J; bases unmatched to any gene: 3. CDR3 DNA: TGTGCCAGCAGCTTGGAGGGGACAGTTAACTATGGCTACACCTTC. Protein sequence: CASSLEGTVNYGYTF. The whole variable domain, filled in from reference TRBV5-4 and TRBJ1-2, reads ETGVTQSPTHLIKTRGQQVTLRCSSQSGHNTVSWYQQALGQGPQFIFQYYREEENGRGNFPPRFSGLQFPNYSSELNVNALELDDSALYLCASSLEGTVNYGYTFGSGTRLTVV.